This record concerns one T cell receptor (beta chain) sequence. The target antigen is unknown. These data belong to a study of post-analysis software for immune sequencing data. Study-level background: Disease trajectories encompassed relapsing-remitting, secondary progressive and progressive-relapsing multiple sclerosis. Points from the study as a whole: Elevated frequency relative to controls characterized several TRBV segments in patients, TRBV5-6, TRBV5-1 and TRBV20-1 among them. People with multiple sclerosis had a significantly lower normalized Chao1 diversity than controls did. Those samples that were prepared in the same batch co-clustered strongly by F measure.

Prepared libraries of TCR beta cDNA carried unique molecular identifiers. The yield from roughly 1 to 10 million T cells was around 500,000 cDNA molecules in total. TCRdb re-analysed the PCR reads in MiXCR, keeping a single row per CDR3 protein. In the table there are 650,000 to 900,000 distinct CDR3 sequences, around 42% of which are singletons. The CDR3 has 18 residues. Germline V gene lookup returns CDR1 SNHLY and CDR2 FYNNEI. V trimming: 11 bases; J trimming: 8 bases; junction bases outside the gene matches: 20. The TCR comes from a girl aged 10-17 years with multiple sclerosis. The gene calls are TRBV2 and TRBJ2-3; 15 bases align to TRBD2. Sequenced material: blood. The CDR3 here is CARGPASRTSGRGGTQYF. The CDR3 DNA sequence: TGTGCCCGCGGACCGGCTTCTCGGACTAGCGGGAGGGGTGGTACGCAGTATTTT.